One and the same sample provided the 20 T cell receptor beta chains below, sequenced in a study of early T cells in non-severe SARS-CoV-2 infection (dated by TCRdb to 2020 to 2022). The method was 5' RACE. The listed sequencing device is NextSeq 500. TCRdb cleaned the public reads at Q25 with fastp, built clones with MiXCR and kept in-frame beta chains. Every CDR3 protein is listed once, alongside the most common genes and DNA of its rows. Present in this sample are 25,000 to 30,000 distinct CDR3 sequences, more than 5% of which were seen just once. 9.5% to 14% of the sample rests with the top ten. Source material: whole blood. These receptors originate from an adult who was a healthcare worker with PCR-confirmed SARS-CoV-2 infection or an uninfected control (not recorded which).

This clonotype was seen more than once but under ten times. The chain is built from TRBV27 and TRBJ2-1; D is perhaps TRBD1 or TRBD2 (5 bases each). Deletions cut 6 bases from V and 5 bases from J, with 17 bases between. Germline CDR1 is MNHEY and CDR2 is SMNVEV (reference sequence). The CDR3 runs to 15 residues. CDR3 coding DNA: TGTGCCAGCAGACCCGATGGGACGGAGAACAATGAGCAGTTCTTC. It codes for CASRPDGTENNEQFF.

This clonotype came up many times. The rearrangement uses TRBV7-8 and TRBJ1-2; D is possibly TRBD1 (6 bases). V was cut by 4 bases and J by 3 bases, with 15 bases left in between. The CDR3 extends over 15 amino acids. Germline CDR1 is SGHVS and CDR2 is FQNEAQ. CDR3 DNA: TGTGCCAGCAGCTCAACCCTCAGGGGCGACTATGGCTACACCTTC. Amino acid sequence: CASSSTLRGDYGYTF. The variable domain in full, completed from reference TRBV7-8 and TRBJ1-2, reads GAGVSQSPRYKVAKRGQDVALRCDPISGHVSLFWYQQALGQGPEFLTYFQNEAQLDKSGLPSDRFFAERPEGSVSTLKIQRTQQEDSAVYLCASSSTLRGDYGYTFGSGTRLTVV.

This clonotype was counted at least ten times. V and J are TRBV7-8 and TRBJ2-3, with D unresolved. CDR3 length equals 15 residues. Germline loops: CDR1 SGHVS, CDR2 FQNEAQ. V lost 1 base to trimming and J lost 1 base, with 9 bases between them. The CDR3, as DNA: TGTGCCAGCAGCTTAGACGCTGGGGGCACAGATACGCAGTATTTT. Its protein is CASSLDAGGTDTQYF.

This rearrangement joins TRBV5-1 to TRBJ2-3; D may correspond to TRBD1 or TRBD2 (5 bases each). Per the germline V gene, CDR1 is SGHRS and CDR2 is YFSETQ. V lost 4 bases to trimming and J lost 3 bases, with 15 bases between them. The CDR3 consists of 15 residues. The CDR3 is CASSGRDPTTDTQYF. The CDR3 DNA is TGCGCCAGCAGCGGCCGGGACCCGACGACAGATACGCAGTATTTT.

This clonotype was counted only a few times. The genes are TRBV4-3 and TRBJ2-7; 10 positions match TRBD2. The CDR3 totals 15 residues. CDR1 and CDR2 (germline): LGHNA, YSLEER. Trimming took 1 base from V and 3 from J; bases not matched to a gene: 3. CDR3 residues: CASSQGASGSYEQYF. The CDR3 nucleotides read TGCGCCAGCAGCCAAGGGGCTAGCGGGAGCTACGAGCAGTACTTC.

The V and J genes are TRBV5-1 and TRBJ1-1, with TRBD1 matching 7 bases. The CDR3 runs to 14 residues. V shed 4 bases and J 5 bases; nucleotides not matched to a gene: 8. CDR1 is SGHRS, CDR2 YFSETQ, per germline. The CDR3 is CASSVAGGVTEAFF. The CDR3 bases are TGCGCCAGCAGCGTCGCAGGGGGTGTAACTGAAGCTTTCTTT. The full variable domain, in which reference TRBV5-1 and TRBJ1-1 provide the parts outside the CDR3, is KAGVTQTPRYLIKTRGQQVTLSCSPISGHRSVSWYQQTPGQGLQFLFEYFSETQRNKGNFPGRFSGRQFSNSRSEMNVSTLELGDSALYLCASSVAGGVTEAFFGQGTRLTVV.

This clonotype was seen a handful of times. J is TRBJ2-7 and V is TRBV3-1; possibly TRBD2 for D (6 bases). From germline, CDR1 is LGHDT and CDR2 YNNKEL (reference sequence). The CDR3 is 15 amino acids. Trimming shortened V by 1 base and J by 6 bases, and 16 bases separated the two germline ends. The CDR3 protein is CASSQAGGFAGEQYF. The DNA for the CDR3 is TGTGCCAGCAGCCAAGCTGGAGGGTTTGCTGGCGAGCAGTACTTC.

This clonotype showed up many times. J is TRBJ2-2 and V is TRBV9; 10 nucleotides match TRBD2. The CDR3 runs to 15 residues. Per germline, CDR1 SGDLS and CDR2 YYNGEE. Trimming took 1 base from V and 6 from J; bases not matched to a gene: 3. The chain's CDR3 is CASSVSSGRAGELFF. The CDR3 DNA follows: TGTGCCAGCAGCGTATCGAGCGGGAGGGCCGGGGAGCTGTTTTTT.

This chain uses TRBV7-2 with TRBJ2-7; no reliable D call. Trimming cost V 0 bases and J 3 bases, with 6 bases left between them. Germline values: CDR1 SGHTA, CDR2 FQGNSA. The CDR3 contains 13 residues. CDR3 loop: CASSLASVYEQYF. In nucleotides, the CDR3 is TGTGCCAGCAGCTTAGCGTCGGTCTACGAGCAGTACTTC. Full variable domain (remainder filled in from reference TRBV7-2 and TRBJ2-7): GAGVSQSPSNKVTEKGKDVELRCDPISGHTALYWYRQSLGQGLEFLIYFQGNSAPDKSGLPSDRFSAERTGGSVSTLTIQRTQQEDSAVYLCASSLASVYEQYFGPGTRLTVT.

This clonotype showed up many times. The gene calls are TRBV6-5 and TRBJ2-7; tentative D call: TRBD1 (6 bases). The CDR3 covers 14 residues. V lost 7 bases and J 2 bases, leaving 15 bases between the germline ends. The germline gives CDR1 MNHEY, CDR2 SVGAGI. The CDR3, as DNA: TGTGCCAGCAAAACGAACAGGGATACCTACGAGCAGTACTTC. Amino acid sequence: CASKTNRDTYEQYF.

This clonotype was seen repeatedly, ten times or more. The gene calls are TRBV29-1 and TRBJ2-7; TRBD1 matches 9 bases. CDR1 is SQVTM, CDR2 ANQGSEA, per germline. The length of the CDR3 is 16 residues. V shed 6 bases, J shed 0 bases, and the junction held 12 bases outside the gene matches. CDR3 residues: CSVEVHRGPSSYEQYF. Written as DNA, the CDR3 is TGCAGCGTAGAGGTTCACAGGGGGCCCTCCTCCTACGAGCAGTACTTC.

This chain links TRBV2 with TRBJ1-5; the D gene is possibly TRBD1 (6 bases). Trimming pared 3 bases from V and 5 bases from J, leaving 8 bases between. Germline lookup yields CDR1 SNHLY and CDR2 FYNNEI. This CDR3 spans 13 amino acids. The DNA for the CDR3 is TGTGCCAGCAGTGACGGGACACATCAGCCCCAGCATTTT. Translated, it gives CASSDGTHQPQHF.

As concerns this clonotype: The limits of the CDR3 on the DNA are not certain, so only TCRdb's listed CDR3 is given. The V gene is TRBV7-5, the J gene TRBJ2-5; TRBD2 is taken as the D call from the table, unchecked against the DNA. TRBV7-5 counts as a pseudogene. Including both end residues, the CDR3 is 17 amino acids long. CDR3 sequence reads: CISVSEAGLAGEETQYF.

The sample holds many counts of this clonotype. J is TRBJ2-2 and V is TRBV19; unclear D gene. CDR3 length: 14 residues. Germline V gene sequence: CDR1 LNHDA, CDR2 SQIVND (reference sequence). V dropped 4 bases and J dropped 6 bases, with 12 bases sitting between them. CDR3 bases: TGTGCCAGTAGTACAAGGACCGCGTCCGGGGAGCTGTTTTTT. Translating gives CASSTRTASGELFF.

This clonotype was counted at least ten times. V and J are TRBV3-1 and TRBJ1-2; D gene unclear. Between the trimmed V and J ends, which lost 5 bases and 1 base, there was a span of 8 bases. The CDR3 loop spans 13 amino acids. Germline V lookup: CDR1 LGHDT, CDR2 YNNKEL (reference sequence). The CDR3 DNA sequence: TGTGCCAGCAGCGGGAGGAGTAACTATGGCTACACCTTC. The encoded protein is CASSGRSNYGYTF.

This clonotype was counted at least ten times. The chain is built from TRBV3-1 and TRBJ2-7; 9 nucleotides line up with TRBD2. The CDR3 is 15 amino acids. Germline V gene data show CDR1 as LGHDT and CDR2 as YNNKEL (reference sequence). V gave up 1 base and J gave up 6 bases; unmatched junction bases: 7. Here the CDR3 DNA reads TGTGCCAGCAGCCAAGCGTTAGCGGGAGTCGGCGAGCAGTACTTC. Encoded protein: CASSQALAGVGEQYF.

This clonotype came up a few times. The chain has TRBV5-4 and TRBJ2-5, with D perhaps TRBD1 or TRBD2 (6 bases each). Trimming removed 4 bases from V and 4 bases from J, with 14 bases in between. Germline CDR1 SGHNT, CDR2 YYREEE (reference sequence). The CDR3 spans 14 residues. CDR3 nucleotides: TGTGCCAGCAGCGGAAAGGGGGGAGGAGAGACCCAGTACTTC. The encoded protein is CASSGKGGGETQYF.

This clonotype was counted at least ten times. The gene calls are TRBV24-1 and TRBJ2-2, with 8 bases aligning to TRBD1. CDR1 is KGHDR, CDR2 SFDVKD, per germline. The J segment lost 1 base and the V segment lost 3 bases, leaving 3 bases of the junction unmatched. There are 16 residues in the CDR3. CDR3 region: CATSDATGVNTGELFF. The CDR3 DNA is TGTGCCACCAGTGATGCGACAGGGGTGAACACCGGGGAGCTGTTTTTT.

This chain joins TRBV5-1 and TRBJ1-1; a weak D match, TRBD1 (6 bases). The CDR3 covers 16 residues. Germline loops: CDR1 SGHRS, CDR2 YFSETQ. V lost 4 bases and J lost 7, with 23 bases in between. CDR3 bases: TGCGCCAGCAGCCTTGACATAACCACAGGGAACGGTGAAGCTTTCTTT. This translates into CASSLDITTGNGEAFF.

The chain couples TRBV7-2 to TRBJ2-1, with D possibly TRBD1 on 5 matching bases. Trimming left V 1 base short and J 5 bases short, with 9 bases between. This CDR3 has 14 amino acids. Looked up from germline, CDR1 is SGHTA and CDR2 is FQGNSA. CDR3 sequence reads: CASSLGQGNNEQFF. In DNA, the CDR3 is TGTGCCAGCAGCTTAGGGCAGGGTAACAATGAGCAGTTCTTC.